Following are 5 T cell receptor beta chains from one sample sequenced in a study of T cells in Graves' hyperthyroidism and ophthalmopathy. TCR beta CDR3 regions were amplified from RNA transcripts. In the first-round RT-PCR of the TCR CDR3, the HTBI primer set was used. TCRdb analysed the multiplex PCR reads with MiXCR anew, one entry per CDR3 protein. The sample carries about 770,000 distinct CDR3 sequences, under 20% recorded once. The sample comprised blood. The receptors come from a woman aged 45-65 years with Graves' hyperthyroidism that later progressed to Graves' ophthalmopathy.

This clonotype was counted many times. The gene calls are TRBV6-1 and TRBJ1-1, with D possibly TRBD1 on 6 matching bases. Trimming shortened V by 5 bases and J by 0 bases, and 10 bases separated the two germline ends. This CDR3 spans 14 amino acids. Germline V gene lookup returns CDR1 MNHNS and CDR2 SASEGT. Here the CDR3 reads CASSWTEMNTEAFF. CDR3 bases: TGTGCCAGCAGTTGGACAGAGATGAACACTGAAGCTTTCTTT.

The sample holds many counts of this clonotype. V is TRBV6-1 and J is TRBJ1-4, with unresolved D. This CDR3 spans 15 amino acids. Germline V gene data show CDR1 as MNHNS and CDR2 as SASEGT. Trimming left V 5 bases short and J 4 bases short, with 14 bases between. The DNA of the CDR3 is TGTGCCAGCAGTCCGGTCGGTTCGATTAATGAAAAACTGTTTTTT. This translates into CASSPVGSINEKLFF.

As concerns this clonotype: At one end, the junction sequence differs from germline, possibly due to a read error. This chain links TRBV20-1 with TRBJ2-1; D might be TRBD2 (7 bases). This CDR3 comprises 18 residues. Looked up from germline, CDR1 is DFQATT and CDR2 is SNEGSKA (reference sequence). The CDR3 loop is CSAAGENIQGGPYNKQFF. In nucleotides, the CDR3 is TGCAGTGCTGCGGGGGAGAACATACAGGGTGGCCCCTACAATAAGCAGTTCTTC.

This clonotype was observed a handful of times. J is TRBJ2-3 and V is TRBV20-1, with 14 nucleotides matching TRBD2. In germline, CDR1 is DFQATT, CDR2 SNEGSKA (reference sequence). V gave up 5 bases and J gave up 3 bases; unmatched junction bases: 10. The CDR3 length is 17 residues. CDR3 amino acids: CSAPTSGGAVGTDTQYF. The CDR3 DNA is TGCAGTGCTCCGACTAGCGGGGGGGCCGTGGGGACAGATACGCAGTATTTT.

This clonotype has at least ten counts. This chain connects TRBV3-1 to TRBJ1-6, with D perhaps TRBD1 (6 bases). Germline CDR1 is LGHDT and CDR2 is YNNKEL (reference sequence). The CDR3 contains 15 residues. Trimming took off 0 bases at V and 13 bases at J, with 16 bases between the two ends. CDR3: CASSQDFGQGSPLHF. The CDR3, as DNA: TGTGCCAGCAGCCAAGATTTTGGGCAGGGGAGTCCCCTCCACTTT. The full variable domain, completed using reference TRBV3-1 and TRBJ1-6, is DTAVSQTPKYLVTQMGNDKSIKCEQNLGHDTMYWYKQDSKKFLKIMFSYNNKELIINETVPNRFSPKSPDKAHLNLHINSLELGDSAVYFCASSQDFGQGSPLHFGNGTRLTVT.